The subject of this entry is one T cell receptor beta chain. This clonotype was counted ten times or more. Which antigen it targets is not known. No much larger clone exists at a distance of one base, and base qualities are not known. This sample was included in a study of CD8 T cells in ankylosing spondylitis (dated by TCRdb to 2016 to 2017). A note on the overall study: To find TCR variants linked to disease, the study profiled T cell receptor beta repertoires in ankylosing spondylitis patients and healthy donors. The full study cohort comprised 20 to 25 ankylosing spondylitis patients and approximately 100 healthy donors. Samples of peripheral blood were taken, and for ankylosing spondylitis patients, synovial fluid was collected as well.

The data were produced on an Illumina HiSeq 2500. Quantitative 5'-RACE with molecular barcodes was the method used to prepare the TCR beta libraries. The authors' analysis ran thus. A new computational method based on a probabilistic model of VDJ rearrangement was used to identify disease-linked TCR variants. The raw public reads went through TCRdb reprocessing: fastp at Q25, MiXCR clone calling, in-frame beta chains kept. Rows with a matching CDR3 protein are joined into one entry that keeps the most common DNA and genes. Clone size and V and J calls follow TCRdb, not the original study. This sample gives under 400,000 distinct CDR3 sequences in total; roughly 12% of them show up just once. Together, the top ten hold 9.1% of the sample. What the authors observed across the whole study: Significant enrichment of the disease-linked clones was reported in matched synovial fluid samples from ankylosing spondylitis patients. Some motif variants were previously reported in synovial fluid and blood of reactive arthritis patients, suggesting common disease-initiation mechanisms. A TCR beta motif of eight highly homologous amino acid variants appeared characteristic of blood from ankylosing spondylitis patients. The disease-linked clones showed a CD8+ phenotype and occurred at relatively low frequencies in peripheral blood.

The clonotype originates from a female donor with ankylosing spondylitis or in good health (not recorded which). Sequencing was done on a sample of blood, either unsorted or a sorted T cell fraction (not recorded which).

DNA sequence: TGTGCCAGCTCAGACCCGGCAGATACGCAGTATTTT. Its amino acids are CASSDPADTQYF. The chain was built from TRBV27 and TRBJ2-3, with no confidently assigned D gene. The germline V gene (reference sequence) provides CDR1 MNHEY and CDR2 SMNVEV. V loses 8 bases of germline sequence and J loses 4 bases, and the interval between the two ends is 10 bases. Its CDR3 holds 12 amino acids, cysteine through phenylalanine. Only the CDR3 region is kept as DNA, spanning 36 bases read in frame from base 1.